A single T cell receptor (beta chain) is shown here with its context. One end of the junction fails to match germline, which may point to a read error. This sample was taken from a study of blood T cells in healthy people across ages. CDR3 length equals 15 residues. The authors ran a second PCR of roughly 6 to 12 cycles using a sample-barcoded 5' primer and a J-beta primer mix. TCRdb reanalysed the 5' RACE reads using MiXCR and keeps one entry per CDR3 protein. The table shows over 1,200,000 distinct CDR3 sequences, with approximately 60% occurring only once. Sequenced input: blood. The source of this sequence is a young man in good health. The J gene is TRBJ1-5, the V gene TRBV12-3 or TRBV12-4; no firm D call. Here the CDR3 reads CASSFVRGSNQPQHF. In DNA form, the CDR3 reads TGCGCCAGCAGTTTTGTTCGGGGTAGCAATCAGCCCCAGCATTTT.